Listed below are T cell receptor beta chains from one sample, sequenced in a study of T cells in Graves' hyperthyroidism and ophthalmopathy. TCRdb recomputed calls from the multiplex PCR reads with MiXCR, one row per CDR3 protein. The sample records fewer than 650,000 distinct CDR3 sequences, 12% to 15% being singletons. Sequenced material: blood. The source is a woman between 18 and 30 years old with Graves' ophthalmopathy. The CDR3 runs from the conserved cysteine through the conserved F or W. The D gene is left open where the match is weak. Only some rows state a clone size, as once, few, many or a class for expanded clones.

d_gene	abundance	v_gene	j_gene	CDR3nt	CDR3aa
-	once	TRBV3-1	TRBJ1-3	TGTGCCAGCAGCCAAGATCTAAGGCCCGGTGGAAACACCATATATTTT	CASSQDLRPGGNTIYF
TRBD1	many	TRBV2	TRBJ2-7	TGTGCCAGCAGAACGGGACAGGGGAGCGAGCAGTACTTC	CASRTGQGSEQYF
-	many	TRBV7-8	TRBJ2-2	TGTGCCAGCAGCTTAAGGAGGCTAGCGTCCATCGGGGAGCTGTTTTTT	CASSLRRLASIGELFF
TRBD2	many	TRBV6-1	TRBJ2-7	TGTGCCAGCAGTTACCGGCTAGCGGGTGGCGAGCAGTACTTC	CASSYRLAGGEQYF
TRBD2	few	TRBV15	TRBJ2-1	TGTGCCACCAGCAGAGATCGGAGCGGGAGGGGTAATGAGCAGTTCTTC	CATSRDRSGRGNEQFF
-	many	TRBV24-1	TRBJ2-2	TGTGCCACCAGGCGCACAGAAGACACCGGGGAGCTGTTTTTT	CATRRTEDTGELFF
TRBD1	many	TRBV6-1	TRBJ1-1	TGTGCCAGCGTACCGCAGGGGGCTGGCACTGAAGCTTTCTTT	CASVPQGAGTEAFF
TRBD1	many	TRBV14	TRBJ2-3	TGTGCCAGCAGCCACCCCGGGACAGCGCTATGGGGTACGCAGTATTTT	CASSHPGTALWGTQYF
-	many	TRBV24-1	TRBJ2-7	TGTGCCACCAGTAGCCGATTTGCCTACGAGCAGTACTTC	CATSSRFAYEQYF
-	-	TRBV9	TRBJ2-2	TGTGCCAGCAGCGTTGGCCCATTCTCGACCGGGGAGCTGTTTTTT	CASSVGPFSTGELFF
-	-	TRBV30	TRBJ2-2	TGTGCCTGGGGGTGGGGGAACACCGGGGAGCTGTTTTTT	CAWGWGNTGELFF
-	many	TRBV28	TRBJ2-3	TGTGCCAGCAGTTTGGCGGGAATTAGAGATACGCAGTATTTT	CASSLAGIRDTQYF
TRBD1	few	TRBV6-2/TRBV6-3	TRBJ1-6	TGTGCCAGCAGTTCTACAGGGGCTGTATCACCCCTCCACTTT	CASSSTGAVSPLHF
TRBD2	-	TRBV27	TRBJ2-1	TGTGCCAGCGGCGCTAGCGGGCCTTACAATGAGCAGTTCTTC	CASGASGPYNEQFF
TRBD2	many	TRBV11-3	TRBJ2-7	TGTGCCAGCAGCTTATCAGGGTGGGAGACTAGCGGGACCGCGCAGTACTTC	CASSLSGWETSGTAQYF
TRBD1	many	TRBV24-1	TRBJ2-1	TGTGCCACCAGTGATACGACCGGGACAGGGACCTACAATGAGCAGTTCTTC	CATSDTTGTGTYNEQFF
-	-	TRBV18	TRBJ1-4	TGTGCCAGCTCATCCTCGGGACACGCAACTAATGAAAAACTGTTTTTT	CASSSSGHATNEKLFF
TRBD1	many	TRBV7-8	TRBJ1-6	TGTGCCAGCAGCCCCGCCGACAGGGGGGAGGACTATAATTCACCCCTCCACTTT	CASSPADRGEDYNSPLHF
-	many	TRBV3-1	TRBJ1-2	TGTGCCAGCAGCCCCGGCCCTCCTAGGGTTGGCTACACCTTC	CASSPGPPRVGYTF
-	-	TRBV6-2/TRBV6-3	TRBJ2-7	TGTGCCAGCAGTTACTCGACCAGGGATGGGACCTACGAGCAGTACTTC	CASSYSTRDGTYEQYF
-	many	TRBV7-9	TRBJ2-2	TGTGCCAGCAGCACCCCAATGAACACCGGGGAGCTGTTTTTT	CASSTPMNTGELFF
-	many	TRBV28	TRBJ2-3	TGTGCCAGCAGTCCAAGAAGGGATACGCAGTATTTT	CASSPRRDTQYF
TRBD1	few	TRBV6-5	TRBJ2-7	TGTGCCAGCAGTTACCTAGGACAGGGCACCTACGAGCAGTACTTC	CASSYLGQGTYEQYF
TRBD2	few	TRBV29-1	TRBJ2-7	TGCAGCGTACCGGGACTAGCGGGAGTAGAGCAGTACTTC	CSVPGLAGVEQYF
-	-	TRBV20-1	TRBJ2-7	TGCAGTGCTAGAGATTTCGTCAGGGAGGCCTCCTACGAGCAGTACTTC	CSARDFVREASYEQYF
-	few	TRBV19	TRBJ1-2	TGTGCCAGTACTAGTATGAACGTAGGTATGGTCGATGGCTACACCTTC	CASTSMNVGMVDGYTF
-	-	TRBV18	TRBJ2-7	TGTGCCAGCTCAACACAGGGATCGAGCTCCTACGAGCAGTACTTC	CASSTQGSSSYEQYF